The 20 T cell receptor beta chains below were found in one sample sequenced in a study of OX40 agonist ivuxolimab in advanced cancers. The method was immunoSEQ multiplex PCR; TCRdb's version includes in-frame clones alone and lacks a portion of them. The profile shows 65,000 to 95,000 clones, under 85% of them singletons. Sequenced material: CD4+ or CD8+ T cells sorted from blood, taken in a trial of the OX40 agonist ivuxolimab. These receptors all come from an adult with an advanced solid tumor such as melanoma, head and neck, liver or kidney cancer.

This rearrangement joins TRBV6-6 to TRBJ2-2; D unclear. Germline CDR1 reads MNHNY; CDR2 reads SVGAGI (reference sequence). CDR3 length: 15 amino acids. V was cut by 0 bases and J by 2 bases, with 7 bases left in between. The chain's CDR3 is CASSYSFTNTGELFF. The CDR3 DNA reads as TGTGCCAGCAGTTACTCGTTCACCAACACCGGGGAGCTGTTTTTT.

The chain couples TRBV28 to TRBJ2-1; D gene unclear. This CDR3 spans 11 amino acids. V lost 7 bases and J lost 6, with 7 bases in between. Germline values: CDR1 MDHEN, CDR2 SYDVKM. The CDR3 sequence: CASKLINEQFF. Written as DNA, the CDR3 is TGTGCCAGCAAACTGATCAATGAGCAGTTCTTC.

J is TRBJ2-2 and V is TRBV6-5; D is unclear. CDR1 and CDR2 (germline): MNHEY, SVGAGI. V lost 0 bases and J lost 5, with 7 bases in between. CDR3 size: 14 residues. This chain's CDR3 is CASSYSRLTGELFF. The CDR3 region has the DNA TGTGCCAGCAGTTACTCTCGATTAACCGGGGAGCTGTTTTTT.

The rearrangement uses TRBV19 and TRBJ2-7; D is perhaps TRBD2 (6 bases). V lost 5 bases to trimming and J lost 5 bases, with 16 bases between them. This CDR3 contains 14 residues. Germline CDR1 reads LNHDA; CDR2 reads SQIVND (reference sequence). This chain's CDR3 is CASSAKAGPHEQYF. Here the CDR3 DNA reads TGTGCCAGTAGTGCGAAGGCGGGGCCCCACGAGCAGTACTTC.

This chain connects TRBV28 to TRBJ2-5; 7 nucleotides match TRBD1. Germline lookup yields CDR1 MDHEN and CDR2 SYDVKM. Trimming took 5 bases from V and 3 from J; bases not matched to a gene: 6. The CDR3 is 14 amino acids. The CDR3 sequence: CASSNPDREETQYF. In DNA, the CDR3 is TGTGCCAGCAGTAATCCTGACAGGGAAGAGACCCAGTACTTC. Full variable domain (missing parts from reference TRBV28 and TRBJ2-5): DVKVTQSSRYLVKRTGEKVFLECVQDMDHENMFWYRQDPGLGLRLIYFSYDVKMKEKGDIPEGYSVSREKKERFSLILESASTNQTSMYLCASSNPDREETQYFGPGTRLLVL.

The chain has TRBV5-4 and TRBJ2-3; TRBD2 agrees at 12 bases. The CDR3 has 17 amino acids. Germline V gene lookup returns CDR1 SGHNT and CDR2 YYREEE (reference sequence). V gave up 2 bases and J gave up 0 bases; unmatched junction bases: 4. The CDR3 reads CASSLPGTSGSTDTQYF. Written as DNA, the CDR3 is TGTGCCAGCAGCTTACCCGGGACTAGCGGGAGCACAGATACGCAGTATTTT.

CDR3 loop: CASTLGRGREQYF. CDR3 DNA: TGTGCCAGCACCCTGGGGAGGGGCCGGGAGCAGTACTTC. The chain is built from TRBV11-1 and TRBJ2-7, with 7 bases lining up with TRBD2. CDR1 and CDR2 from the germline V gene are SGHAT and FQDESV (reference sequence). V lost 7 bases to trimming and J lost 7 bases; unmatched junction nucleotides: 10. The CDR3 has 13 residues.

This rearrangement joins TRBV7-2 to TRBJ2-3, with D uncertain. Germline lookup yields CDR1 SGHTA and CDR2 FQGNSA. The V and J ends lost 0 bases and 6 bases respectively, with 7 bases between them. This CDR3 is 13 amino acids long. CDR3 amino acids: CASSLAQRDTQYF. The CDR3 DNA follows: TGTGCCAGCAGCTTAGCCCAGAGGGATACGCAGTATTTT.

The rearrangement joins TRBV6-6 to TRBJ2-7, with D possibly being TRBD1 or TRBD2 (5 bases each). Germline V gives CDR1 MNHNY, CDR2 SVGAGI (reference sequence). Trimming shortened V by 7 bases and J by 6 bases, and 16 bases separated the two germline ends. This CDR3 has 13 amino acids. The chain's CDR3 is CASTRNQGAEQYF. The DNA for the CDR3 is TGTGCCAGCACAAGAAACCAGGGAGCCGAGCAGTACTTC.

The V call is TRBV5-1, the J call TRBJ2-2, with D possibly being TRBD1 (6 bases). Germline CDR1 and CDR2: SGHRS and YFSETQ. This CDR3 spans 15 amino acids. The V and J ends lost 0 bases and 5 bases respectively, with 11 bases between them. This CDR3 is CASSLELRGTGELFF. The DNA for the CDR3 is TGCGCCAGCAGCTTGGAGTTAAGGGGGACCGGGGAGCTGTTTTTT.

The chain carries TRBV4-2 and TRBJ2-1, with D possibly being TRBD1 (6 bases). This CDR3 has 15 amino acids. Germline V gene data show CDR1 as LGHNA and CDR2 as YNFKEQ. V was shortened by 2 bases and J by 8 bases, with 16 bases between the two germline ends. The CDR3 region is CASSQPGQGSDEQFF. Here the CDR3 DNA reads TGTGCCAGCAGCCAACCTGGTCAGGGGTCGGATGAGCAGTTCTTC.

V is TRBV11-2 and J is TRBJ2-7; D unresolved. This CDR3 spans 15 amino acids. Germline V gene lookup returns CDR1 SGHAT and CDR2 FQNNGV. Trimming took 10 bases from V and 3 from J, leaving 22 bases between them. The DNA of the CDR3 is TGTGCCACCCGGTCCCGGGCGAGGCGACTCTACGAGCAGTACTTC. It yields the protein CATRSRARRLYEQYF.

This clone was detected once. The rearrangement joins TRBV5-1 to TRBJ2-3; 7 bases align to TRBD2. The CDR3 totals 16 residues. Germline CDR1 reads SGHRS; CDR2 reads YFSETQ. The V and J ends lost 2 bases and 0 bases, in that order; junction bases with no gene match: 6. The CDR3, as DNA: TGCGCCAGCAGCTTCGGGACTACCGATAGCACAGATACGCAGTATTTT. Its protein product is CASSFGTTDSTDTQYF.

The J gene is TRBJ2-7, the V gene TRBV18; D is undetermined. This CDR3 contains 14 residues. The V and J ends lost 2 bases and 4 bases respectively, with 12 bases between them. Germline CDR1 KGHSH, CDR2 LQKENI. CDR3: CASSPGAHEYEQYF. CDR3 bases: TGTGCCAGCTCACCAGGAGCGCACGAGTACGAGCAGTACTTC.

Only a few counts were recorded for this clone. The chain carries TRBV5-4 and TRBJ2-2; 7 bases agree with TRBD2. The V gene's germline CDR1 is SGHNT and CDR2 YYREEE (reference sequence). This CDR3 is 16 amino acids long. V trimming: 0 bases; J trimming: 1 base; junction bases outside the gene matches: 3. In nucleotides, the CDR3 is TGTGCCAGCAGCTTGGCCAGCGGGATGAACACCGGGGAGCTGTTTTTT. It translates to CASSLASGMNTGELFF.

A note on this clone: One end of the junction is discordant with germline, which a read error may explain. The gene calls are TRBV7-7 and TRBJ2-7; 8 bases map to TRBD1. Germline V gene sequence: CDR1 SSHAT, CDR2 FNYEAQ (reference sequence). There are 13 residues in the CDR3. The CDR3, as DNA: TGTGCTAGCAGCCTAGACAGGGGCCACGAGCAGTACTTC. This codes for CASSLDRGHEQYF.

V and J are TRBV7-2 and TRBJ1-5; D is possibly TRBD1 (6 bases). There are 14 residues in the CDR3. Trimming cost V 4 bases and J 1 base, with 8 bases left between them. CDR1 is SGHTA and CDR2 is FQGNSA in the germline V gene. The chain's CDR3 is CASSSGVSNQPQHF. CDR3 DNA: TGTGCCAGCAGCTCAGGGGTCAGCAATCAGCCCCAGCATTTT.

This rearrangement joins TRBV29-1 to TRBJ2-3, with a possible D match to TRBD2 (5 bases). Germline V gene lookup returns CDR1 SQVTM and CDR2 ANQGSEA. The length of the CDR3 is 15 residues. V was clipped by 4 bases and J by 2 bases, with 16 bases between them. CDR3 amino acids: CSVGPSTHLTDTQYF. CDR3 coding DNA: TGCAGCGTTGGCCCTAGCACCCACCTCACAGATACGCAGTATTTT.

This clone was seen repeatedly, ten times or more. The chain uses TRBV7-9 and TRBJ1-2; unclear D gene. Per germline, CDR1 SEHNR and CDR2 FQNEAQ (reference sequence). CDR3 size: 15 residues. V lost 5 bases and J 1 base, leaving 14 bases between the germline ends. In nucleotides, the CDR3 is TGTGCCAGCAGCCCCTTATCGCTGAATAACTATGGCTACACCTTC. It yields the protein CASSPLSLNNYGYTF.

The chain's CDR3 is CASSLAVQETQYF. DNA of the CDR3: TGTGCCAGCTCGTTAGCGGTGCAAGAGACCCAGTACTTC. The V and J genes are TRBV2 and TRBJ2-5; the D gene is possibly TRBD2 (6 bases). CDR1 is SNHLY, CDR2 FYNNEI, per germline. The length of the CDR3 is 13 residues. V lost 8 bases, J lost 2 bases, and 12 bases lay in between.